This T cell receptor (beta chain) was captured by sequencing in a study of blood T cell repertoires in COVID-19. On the study more broadly: There were acute and convalescent COVID-19 samples, and they came from the United States, Italy and Spain. In each case, the material was cDNA or gDNA derived from T cells, B-cell-depleted T cells, or PBMCs.

CDR1 and CDR2 from the germline V gene are WNHNN and SYGVQD (reference sequence). There are 14 residues in the CDR3. J was trimmed by 3 bases and V by 3 bases; bases with no gene match: 5. Sequencing used immunoSEQ multiplex PCR; TCRdb keeps in-frame clones, though not all of them. The sample lists a few hundred thousand clones; roughly 82% were seen once. The sequence derives from a woman aged 45-59 years with acute or convalescent COVID-19. The chain uses TRBV10-1 and TRBJ2-7; 7 nucleotides match TRBD2. Material for sequencing was peripheral blood. CDR3 nucleotide sequence: TGCGCCAGCAGTGACCCGACTAGCTTCTACGAGCAGTACTTC. Encoded protein: CASSDPTSFYEQYF.